A selection of T cell receptor beta chains follows, all from one sample in a study of T cells in Graves' hyperthyroidism and ophthalmopathy. TCRdb re-derived calls from the multiplex PCR reads in MiXCR, one entry per CDR3 protein. In the table there are over 500,000 distinct CDR3 sequences, about 16% of which are singletons. The sample taken for sequencing was blood. The source is a woman in her thirties with Graves' ophthalmopathy. Each CDR3 is given with its conserved first and last residue. A D gene is named only where the DNA matches it firmly. For some rows the clone size is stated as once, few or many, or as a class when expanded; others skip it.

V	size	J	D	DNA	CDR3
TRBV27	many	TRBJ1-4	TRBD1	TGTGCCAGCAGAACCGGACAGGGGGCAGGGAAACTGTTTTTT	CASRTGQGAGKLFF
TRBV28	many	TRBJ2-1	-	TGTGCCAGCAGTTTACAACGGCAGCAGTTCTTC	CASSLQRQQFF
TRBV10-3	-	TRBJ1-2	-	TGTGCCATCAGGATCCAGGGGCCCGATGGCTACACCTTC	CAIRIQGPDGYTF
TRBV20-1	many	TRBJ1-5	TRBD1	TGCAGTGCTAGGGGGACAGGAACGATGCGTCAGCCCCAGCATTTT	CSARGTGTMRQPQHF
TRBV3-1	many	TRBJ2-7	-	TGTGCCAGCAGCCAAAAAGGCAGCTACGAGCAGTACTTC	CASSQKGSYEQYF
TRBV12-3/TRBV12-4	many	TRBJ1-5	TRBD1	TGTGCCAGCACTTCAGGGGGCGGACAGCCCCAGCATTTT	CASTSGGGQPQHF
TRBV7-2	many	TRBJ2-1	-	TGTGCCAGCAGCTTTGGGCGGGGAGCCTACAATGAGCAGTTCTTC	CASSFGRGAYNEQFF
TRBV20-1	many	TRBJ2-7	TRBD2	TGCAGTGCTAGCACTAGCGGGCTCTACGAGCAGTACTTC	CSASTSGLYEQYF
TRBV15	many	TRBJ2-5	TRBD2	TGTGCCACCAGGGGTCCAGCGGGAGATCTGGAGACCCAGTACTTC	CATRGPAGDLETQYF
TRBV2	many	TRBJ2-2	-	TGTGCCAGCAGTGAAGGGTTAGCAGCGCTCGGGGAGCTGTTTTTT	CASSEGLAALGELFF
TRBV18	many	TRBJ2-7	TRBD2	TGTGCCAGCTCAGACCGGGAGGACGATGTGGAGCAGTACTTC	CASSDREDDVEQYF
TRBV19	few	TRBJ2-3	TRBD1	TGTGCCACCGGGGACAGGGGGCAAGCAGATACGCAGTATTTT	CATGDRGQADTQYF
TRBV5-6	few	TRBJ2-7	-	TGTGCCAGCAGCTTGGCCAGAGATACCATGCAATACGAGCAGTACTTC	CASSLARDTMQYEQYF
TRBV4-3	few	TRBJ2-5	-	TGCGCCAGCAGCCAAGAGGCGTTCCAGGGTTACGAGACCCAGTACTTC	CASSQEAFQGYETQYF
TRBV28	few	TRBJ1-4	TRBD1	TGTGCCAGCAGTTCCCCGGGACAGGGTTTTGAAAAACTGTTTTTT	CASSSPGQGFEKLFF
TRBV19	-	TRBJ2-2	-	TGTGCCAGTAGTTGGGACGGCCGTCGCACCCGGAACACCGGGGAGCTGTTTTTT	CASSWDGRRTRNTGELFF
TRBV7-7	-	TRBJ1-5	-	TGTGCTAGCAGCATAAGGGTCAATCAGCCCCAGCATTTT	CASSIRVNQPQHF
TRBV3-1	many	TRBJ1-1	-	TGTGCCAGCAGCCAAGGAGGAGGAACAGGGTACACTGAAGCTTTCTTT	CASSQGGGTGYTEAFF
TRBV6-2/TRBV6-3	few	TRBJ2-2	-	TGTGCCAGCAGTCACGGACGGGACACCGGGGAGCTGTTTTTT	CASSHGRDTGELFF
TRBV5-1	many	TRBJ2-7	TRBD2	TGCGCCAGCAGCTTGGTAGCGGGGGAGTACGAGCAGTACTTC	CASSLVAGEYEQYF
TRBV28	-	TRBJ2-6	-	TGTGCCAGCAGTCTGGTGGGGCTTCACATCTCTGGGGCCAACGTCCTGGCTTTC	CASSLVGLHISGANVLAF
TRBV6-2/TRBV6-3	-	TRBJ2-2	-	TGTGCCAGCAGTTATAGCCCAAACACCGGGGAGCTGTTTTTT	CASSYSPNTGELFF
TRBV7-9	few	TRBJ2-6	-	TGTGCCAGCAGCGCAACAGGGACTGGGGCCAACGTCCTGACTTTC	CASSATGTGANVLTF
TRBV4-1	-	TRBJ2-2	-	TGCGCCAGCAGCTACGGAGGGGGGCACACCGGGGAGCTGTTTTTT	CASSYGGGHTGELFF
TRBV3-1	-	TRBJ2-3	-	TGTGCCAGCAGCCAAGATCCGGGACACACCACAGATACGCAGTATTTT	CASSQDPGHTTDTQYF
TRBV30	many	TRBJ1-5	-	TGTGCCTGGAGTGTATTAGGGCAGCCCCAGCATTTT	CAWSVLGQPQHF
TRBV7-7	many	TRBJ2-5	-	TGTGCTAGCAGCTTAGCAGGGAATGAGACCCAGTACTTC	CASSLAGNETQYF
TRBV5-6	many	TRBJ2-1	-	TGTGCCAGCAGCTTGATGGCGGGATCCAATGAGCAGTTCTTC	CASSLMAGSNEQFF
TRBV30	many	TRBJ1-5	-	TGTGCCTGGAGTCAGAGCAACAATCAGCCCCAGCATTTT	CAWSQSNNQPQHF
TRBV28	-	TRBJ2-2	-	TGTGCCAGCAGACAATTAAACACCGGGGAGCTGTTTTTT	CASRQLNTGELFF
TRBV7-8	many	TRBJ2-5	TRBD2	TGTGCCAGCAGCCAAGAAGGCCTAGCGGGAGTGGGCCAAGAGACCCAGTACTTC	CASSQEGLAGVGQETQYF
TRBV18	many	TRBJ2-7	-	TGTGCCAGCTCACCCTGGGGCTACGAGCAGTACTTC	CASSPWGYEQYF
TRBV18	-	TRBJ2-7	-	TGTGCCAGCTCACGGACAGAAGTCTACGAGCAGTACTTC	CASSRTEVYEQYF
TRBV30	-	TRBJ2-7	-	TGTGCCTGGGGGCTCGGCTACGAGCAGTACTTC	CAWGLGYEQYF
TRBV29-1	-	TRBJ2-1	TRBD2	TGCAGCGTTGCCGGCGCGACTAGCGGGAGCAGGGGCCTCACCAATTACAATGAGCAGTTCTTC	CSVAGATSGSRGLTNYNEQFF
TRBV7-9	many	TRBJ2-3	TRBD2	TGTGCCAGCAGAGACCAGCGGGAGGCTTTTAGCACAGATACGCAGTATTTT	CASRDQREAFSTDTQYF
TRBV27	many	TRBJ2-7	-	TGTGCCAGCATCCTAAACTACGAGCAGTACTTC	CASILNYEQYF
TRBV20-1	many	TRBJ2-1	TRBD2	TGCAGTGCTCACTTCGAGACCTCTAGCGGGAGTACCAATGAGCAGTTCTTC	CSAHFETSSGSTNEQFF
TRBV6-1	-	TRBJ2-3	-	TGTGCCAGCAGGACGGGACGGATCACAGATACGCAGTATTTT	CASRTGRITDTQYF
TRBV20-1	many	TRBJ1-6	-	TGCAGTGCCAGCGCAGTGTATAATTCACCCCTCCACTTT	CSASAVYNSPLHF
TRBV19	-	TRBJ2-3	-	TGTGCCAGTAGTATAGGGAGCTACGGGAATCCAGATACGCAGTATTTT	CASSIGSYGNPDTQYF
TRBV2	once	TRBJ1-6	-	TGTGCCAGCAGCACGTACGTCCTCCACTTT	CASSTYVLHF
TRBV7-2	many	TRBJ2-5	-	TGTGCCAGCAGCTTAGACCGTAGGGCCACTTTTAAATTAGGGAATCAAGAGACCCAGTACTTC	CASSLDRRATFKLGNQETQYF
TRBV12-5	few	TRBJ2-3	-	TGTGCTAGTGCCAAGGGACTTCAGTCTAGCACAGATACGCAGTATTTT	CASAKGLQSSTDTQYF
TRBV2	many	TRBJ2-3	TRBD2	TGTGCCAGCATGGCGGGAGGGCCTGGTACGCAGTATTTT	CASMAGGPGTQYF
TRBV6-2/TRBV6-3	few	TRBJ2-2	-	TGTGCCAGCAGCCCCTCTTCCATTGACGGGGAGCTGTTTTTT	CASSPSSIDGELFF
TRBV20-1	-	TRBJ2-7	TRBD2	TGCAGTGCTAGGCCCGGGCGGGCGGGAGTCTACGAGCAGTACTTC	CSARPGRAGVYEQYF
TRBV30	many	TRBJ2-1	-	TGTGCCTGGAGATGGGGCTCCGGGAGAAAGGATGAGCAGTTCTTC	CAWRWGSGRKDEQFF
TRBV28	many	TRBJ2-3	-	TGTGCCAGCAGAATCGGTAACAGCGGCATTTCAGATACGCAGTATTTT	CASRIGNSGISDTQYF
TRBV7-2	many	TRBJ2-5	-	TGTGCCAGCAGCTTGGAACTTCTCAAAGAGACCCAGTACTTC	CASSLELLKETQYF